The clone carrying this T cell receptor beta chain showed up just once. The naive gate required viable CD3+CD4+ or CD3+CD8+ cells with CCR7+CD45RA+CD45RO-CD95-CD27+CD28+ phenotype. This sample is drawn from a study of T cells after posttransplantation cyclophosphamide. CDR3 length: 16 amino acids. Germline CDR1 GTSNPN, CDR2 SVGIG (reference sequence). V lost 2 bases, J lost 3 bases, and 8 bases stayed unmatched. TCRdb's copy holds only in-frame clones and misses some; the assay was immunoSEQ multiplex PCR. The data contain just over 20,000 clones, over 95% of them singletons. Sequencing used naive CD4+ T cells sorted from PBMCs. This sequence joins TRBV30 and TRBJ1-5; 9 bases fit TRBD1. This sequence was found in a man in his forties in good health, CMV-negative, and a related stem cell transplant donor. As DNA, the CDR3 is TGTGCCTGGAGTTCGGGACAGGGTTGGCCCAATCAGCCCCAGCATTTT. Protein product: CAWSSGQGWPNQPQHF.